This record concerns one T cell receptor beta chain sequence. The antigen is undetermined. Whole-study findings and limits: Tumor memory CD4+ T cell TCR gene usage was found to cluster with blood and lymph node memory CD4+ cells and with lymph node naive CD4+ cells. The larger cohort examined one V-J beta rearrangement, not whole repertoires.

Semi-nested PCR with Nested Universal Primer A followed constant-region reverse priming of full-length variable regions. TCRdb re-derived calls from the 5' RACE reads in MiXCR, one entry per CDR3 protein. The sample shows under 60,000 distinct CDR3 sequences, more than 25% of them seen only once. Germline V gene sequence: CDR1 SGHRS, CDR2 YFSETQ. The length of the CDR3 is 16 residues. Trimming stripped 4 bases from V and 0 bases from J, with 11 bases between. This receptor was taken from a female donor with breast cancer. Sequenced sample: naive CD4+ T cells sorted from blood. The subset denotes: naive CD4+ T cells, CD4+CD45RA+CD25-. The genes are TRBV5-1 and TRBJ2-6, with D possibly being TRBD2 (6 bases). The CDR3 bases are TGCGCCAGCAGCCGGGGACTTACCTCTGGGGCCAACGTCCTGACTTTC. It specifies CASSRGLTSGANVLTF.